The 14 T cell receptor beta chains listed next were all sequenced from one sample in a study of blood T cell repertoires in COVID-19 (TCRdb year 2020). Receptors were amplified or captured by the immunoSEQ multiplex PCR assay. Entries here come from immuneACCESS through TCRdb and include only in-frame sequences with V and J called. Some clones fail to appear in such tables; in the studies checked, an unresolved V gene covers under half of the shortfall, and the cause of the remainder is unknown. The sample table contains hundreds of thousands of clones; only one count was recorded for 88% of them. The top ten clones comprise over 8% of the sample. What was sequenced was peripheral blood. The receptors come from a young man with active or convalescent COVID-19.

This chain links TRBV27 with TRBJ1-4, with D maybe TRBD1 (5 bases). Trimming removed 2 bases from V and 2 bases from J, with 9 bases in between. Germline values: CDR1 MNHEY, CDR2 SMNVEV (reference sequence). The CDR3 runs 15 residues. The CDR3 region is CASSLRQGTNEKLFF. CDR3 in DNA: TGTGCCAGCAGTTTACGGCAGGGTACTAATGAAAAACTGTTTTTT.

On this clone itself: Other nucleotide sequences from this sample produce the same CDR3. The genes are TRBV9 and TRBJ2-1; perhaps TRBD2 as D (6 bases). Trimming took off 2 bases at V and 0 bases at J, with 9 bases between the two ends. The germline V gene encodes CDR1 SGDLS and CDR2 YYNGEE. The CDR3 is 15 residues long. DNA for the CDR3: TGTGCCAGCAGCGTCGGGGGTGCCTCCTACAATGAGCAGTTCTTC. Its protein is CASSVGGASYNEQFF.

The rearrangement joins TRBV6-5 to TRBJ2-5, with a possible D match to TRBD1 (5 bases). Trimming took 5 bases from V and 1 from J, leaving 8 bases between them. The CDR3 sequence is 13 residues long. Germline CDR1 and CDR2: MNHEY and SVGAGI. This CDR3 is CASSTGFQETQYF. The CDR3 DNA sequence: TGTGCCAGCAGTACAGGATTCCAAGAGACCCAGTACTTC.

This chain uses TRBV4-1 with TRBJ1-1; TRBD1 is a possible D gene (5 bases). From germline, CDR1 is MGHRA and CDR2 YSYEKL. CDR3 length: 15 amino acids. V shed 4 bases and J shed 0 bases, with 12 bases lying between them. The CDR3 sequence: CASSLHGGVNTEAFF. The CDR3 DNA is TGCGCCAGCAGCCTCCACGGGGGGGTGAACACTGAAGCTTTCTTT.

This chain connects TRBV12-3 or TRBV12-4 to TRBJ1-2, with a weak D call TRBD1 (5 bases). V gave up 7 bases and J gave up 0 bases, with 9 bases separating them. CDR3 length: 13 residues. CDR3 region: CASTTATNYGYTF. CDR3 in DNA: TGTGCCAGCACGACAGCTACTAACTATGGCTACACCTTC.

The gene calls are TRBV4-1 and TRBJ1-5; possible D gene TRBD1, 6 bases. The CDR3 has 14 amino acids. V was pared by 4 bases and J by 0 bases, with 7 bases between. Germline V gives CDR1 MGHRA, CDR2 YSYEKL. This CDR3 is CASSPTGSNQPQHF. The CDR3 nucleotides are TGCGCCAGCAGCCCGACAGGTAGCAATCAGCCCCAGCATTTT.

The gene calls are TRBV19 and TRBJ1-1; D possibly corresponds to TRBD1 (6 bases). From germline, CDR1 is LNHDA and CDR2 SQIVND (reference sequence). The V end was cut by 3 bases, the J end by 10 bases, with 15 bases between. CDR3 length equals 13 residues. The CDR3 loop reads CASSIYLGTLAFF. The CDR3 bases are TGTGCCAGTAGTATTTATTTAGGGACACTAGCTTTCTTT.

The table lists this clone with a few counts. V usage is TRBV19 and J usage is TRBJ2-7; TRBD2 aligns across 8 bases. V lost 3 bases, J lost 3 bases, and 1 base stayed unmatched. There are 13 residues in the CDR3. The germline V gene has CDR1 LNHDA and CDR2 SQIVND (reference sequence). CDR3 residues: CASSMGLGYEQYF. In DNA form, the CDR3 reads TGTGCCAGTAGTATGGGACTAGGCTACGAGCAGTACTTC.

The chain is built from TRBV9 and TRBJ1-1, with TRBD1 matching over 9 bases. This CDR3 spans 13 amino acids. Germline lookup yields CDR1 SGDLS and CDR2 YYNGEE. The J segment lost 7 bases and the V segment lost 4 bases, leaving 5 bases of the junction unmatched. The CDR3 sequence is CASSLGTGSEAFF. The DNA of the CDR3 is TGTGCCAGCAGCCTAGGGACAGGGAGTGAAGCTTTCTTT.

The CDR3: CASSLVGKPYEQYF. The CDR3 region has the DNA TGTGCCAGCAGCTTAGTTGGCAAACCCTACGAGCAGTACTTC. The rearrangement links TRBV7-9 to TRBJ2-7; D gene uncertain. The CDR3 is 14 residues long. CDR1 and CDR2 (germline): SEHNR, FQNEAQ (reference sequence). Trimming pared 1 base from V and 2 bases from J, leaving 9 bases between.

The chain uses TRBV9 and TRBJ2-3, with 7 bases identical to TRBD2. V shed 5 bases and J 5 bases; nucleotides not matched to a gene: 8. Germline CDR1 and CDR2: SGDLS and YYNGEE. This CDR3 comprises 14 residues. For the CDR3, the DNA is TGTGCCAGCAGAAGACGGGGGGATGGAGATACGCAGTATTTT. Protein sequence: CASRRRGDGDTQYF.

The genes are TRBV9 and TRBJ1-5; weak D call: TRBD1 (5 bases). The CDR3 runs to 15 residues. Germline V gene lookup returns CDR1 SGDLS and CDR2 YYNGEE. The V and J ends lost 0 bases and 2 bases respectively, with 9 bases between them. CDR3 in DNA: TGTGCCAGCAGCGTAGCAGGGATGGGCAATCAGCCCCAGCATTTT. Translated, it gives CASSVAGMGNQPQHF.

DNA of the CDR3: TGTGCCAGTAGTTCAACGACAGGGGGCGTGAGGAACTATGGCTACACCTTC. It codes for CASSSTTGGVRNYGYTF. The chain joins TRBV19 to TRBJ1-2; 10 nucleotides line up with TRBD1. The ends lost 5 bases at V and 2 bases at J; junction bases unmatched: 11. Looked up from germline, CDR1 is LNHDA and CDR2 is SQIVND (reference sequence). There are 17 residues in the CDR3.

The V gene is TRBV19, the J gene TRBJ1-1; 12 bases agree with TRBD1. Germline trimming cut 4 bases from V and 6 bases from J; bases unmatched to any gene: 3. The CDR3 has 14 residues. Looked up from germline, CDR1 is LNHDA and CDR2 is SQIVND (reference sequence). CDR3 nucleotides: TGTGCCAGTAGTAGGGGGGACAGGGGGCCTGAAGCTTTCTTT. Its translation: CASSRGDRGPEAFF.